This entry describes one TCR beta chain. Its antigen is still unknown. A junction boundary mismatches the germline segment, possibly from a read error. CDR3 length equals 18 residues. Germline CDR1 reads MNHEY; CDR2 reads SVGAGI. Individuals who donated were healthy Caucasians from Russia aged about 6 to 100. These data are taken from a study of blood T cells in healthy people across ages. Whole-study results and caveats: Donor CMV status was unknown, possibly confounding expanded clonotype changes.

Primed by a sample-barcoded 5' primer and a J-beta primer mix, a second PCR proceeded for about 7 to 11 cycles. Through a template-switch adaptor with 12 random nucleotides, each cDNA molecule received a tag. From the 5' RACE reads, TCRdb called clonotypes with MiXCR, one entry per CDR3 protein. In the table there are around 2 million distinct CDR3 sequences, around 42% of which are singletons. The rearrangement joins TRBV6-5 to TRBJ1-1, with TRBD1 as a possible D gene (6 bases). The clonotype comes from a human donor in good health. Specimen: blood. Here the CDR3 reads CASSYRGRGPIRNTGAFF. DNA for the CDR3: TGTGCCAGCAGTTACAGGGGCAGGGGCCCGATCAGGAACACTGGAGCTTTCTTT.